A selection of T cell receptor beta chains follows, all from one sample in a study of control samples from healthy donors and cancer patients. Only in-frame clones appear in the TCRdb table, and some are missing; sequencing was by immunoSEQ multiplex PCR. The sample lists about 140,000 clones; about nine tenths were seen once. Sequencing used blood. The source is a woman in her 30s in good health. CDR3s include the opening cysteine and the closing phenylalanine or tryptophan. A D gene is named only where the DNA matches it firmly. The size field is filled for only some rows; it gives once, few, many or a size class.

clone_size: .
j_call: TRBJ1-4
d_call: .
v_call: TRBV15
cdr3_nt: TGTGCCACCAGCAGAGATGGGACTCAGCGGGGAAATGAAAAACTGTTTTTT
cdr3_aa: CATSRDGTQRGNEKLFF

clone_size: once
j_call: TRBJ2-2
d_call: .
v_call: TRBV7-2
cdr3_nt: TGTGCCAGCAGCTTATTTCAGGGGGGGACCGGGGAGCTGTTTTTT
cdr3_aa: CASSLFQGGTGELFF

clone_size: .
j_call: TRBJ2-7
d_call: TRBD2
v_call: TRBV5-1
cdr3_nt: TGCGCCAGCAGTTGGCCGGGAGGCGAGCAGTACTTC
cdr3_aa: CASSWPGGEQYF

clone_size: few
j_call: TRBJ2-7
d_call: TRBD2
v_call: TRBV5-4
cdr3_nt: TGTGCCAGCAGCCGCAGCGGGAGCTCCTACGAGCAGTACTTC
cdr3_aa: CASSRSGSSYEQYF

clone_size: .
j_call: TRBJ1-1
d_call: .
v_call: TRBV30
cdr3_nt: TGTGCCTGGAGTCATTCGGGGGGAAACACTGAAGCTTTCTTT
cdr3_aa: CAWSHSGGNTEAFF

clone_size: .
j_call: TRBJ2-7
d_call: .
v_call: TRBV27
cdr3_nt: TGTGCCAGCAGTCCCAGGGGCGGGGAGCAGTACTTC
cdr3_aa: CASSPRGGEQYF

clone_size: once
j_call: TRBJ1-5
d_call: .
v_call: TRBV28
cdr3_nt: TGTGCTTGGGGCAGGGCGAATCAGCCCCAGCATTTT
cdr3_aa: CAWGRANQPQHF

clone_size: .
j_call: TRBJ2-2
d_call: TRBD2
v_call: TRBV5-1
cdr3_nt: TGCGCCAGCAGCTGGACGGGACTAGCGGGAGGGATCGGCGGGGAGCTGTTTTTT
cdr3_aa: CASSWTGLAGGIGGELFF

clone_size: .
j_call: TRBJ2-7
d_call: .
v_call: TRBV18
cdr3_nt: TGTGCCAGCTCACCCCCGCTAATAGTAAGCCCATACGAGCAGTACTTC
cdr3_aa: CASSPPLIVSPYEQYF

clone_size: .
j_call: TRBJ1-5
d_call: .
v_call: TRBV28
cdr3_nt: TGTGCCAGCAGTCCACCGGGTAGCAATCAGCCCCAGCATTTT
cdr3_aa: CASSPPGSNQPQHF

clone_size: .
j_call: TRBJ2-7
d_call: .
v_call: TRBV5-1
cdr3_nt: TGCGCCAGCAGCTTGGTAGTGGGAAACGAGCAGTACTTC
cdr3_aa: CASSLVVGNEQYF

clone_size: .
j_call: TRBJ2-7
d_call: TRBD2
v_call: TRBV29-1
cdr3_nt: TGCAGCGTTGTTCTAGCGGGAGGTGCCTACGAGCAGTACTTC
cdr3_aa: CSVVLAGGAYEQYF

clone_size: .
j_call: TRBJ2-3
d_call: TRBD2
v_call: TRBV7-3
cdr3_nt: TGTGCCAGCAGCCCTGTAGCGGGAGGAGATACGCAGTATTTT
cdr3_aa: CASSPVAGGDTQYF

clone_size: .
j_call: TRBJ2-1
d_call: .
v_call: TRBV10-3
cdr3_nt: TGTGCCACCGAAGGACAAGGGGCAGGAAATGAGCAGTTCTTC
cdr3_aa: CATEGQGAGNEQFF

clone_size: once
j_call: TRBJ1-4
d_call: TRBD1
v_call: TRBV7-8
cdr3_nt: TGTGCCAGCAGCCCCCCGGGACAGGGGCCGACTAATGAAAAACTGTTTTTT
cdr3_aa: CASSPPGQGPTNEKLFF

clone_size: .
j_call: TRBJ2-1
d_call: .
v_call: TRBV18
cdr3_nt: TGTGCCAGCTCATCGAACTACAATGAGCAGTTCTTC
cdr3_aa: CASSSNYNEQFF

clone_size: .
j_call: TRBJ1-1
d_call: .
v_call: TRBV19
cdr3_nt: TGTGCCAGTAGTCCCGCCGGGGGGACTGAAGCTTTCTTT
cdr3_aa: CASSPAGGTEAFF

clone_size: .
j_call: TRBJ1-6
d_call: .
v_call: TRBV19
cdr3_nt: TGTGCCAGTAAGATTGCGGGACGAAGTTCACCCCTCCACTTT
cdr3_aa: CASKIAGRSSPLHF

clone_size: few
j_call: TRBJ2-2
d_call: .
v_call: TRBV10-1
cdr3_nt: TGCGCCAGCAGTGAGAGGCAGGGGTTGTCTGCCGGGGAGCTGTTTTTT
cdr3_aa: CASSERQGLSAGELFF

clone_size: .
j_call: TRBJ2-2
d_call: .
v_call: TRBV5-8
cdr3_nt: TGTGCCAGCAGCTTCGGCAGATACAACACCGGGGAGCTGTTTTTT
cdr3_aa: CASSFGRYNTGELFF

clone_size: .
j_call: TRBJ2-3
d_call: .
v_call: TRBV6-5
cdr3_nt: TGTGCCAGCAACCAGGGGGTGCGGGGTACGCAGTATTTT
cdr3_aa: CASNQGVRGTQYF

clone_size: once
j_call: TRBJ2-3
d_call: .
v_call: TRBV10-3
cdr3_nt: TGTGCCATCAGTGAGTCCCCCTCTAGCACAGATACGCAGTATTTT
cdr3_aa: CAISESPSSTDTQYF

clone_size: .
j_call: TRBJ1-5
d_call: TRBD1
v_call: TRBV15
cdr3_nt: TGTGCCACCAGCTTGGGACAGGGTTATCAGCCCCAGCATTTT
cdr3_aa: CATSLGQGYQPQHF

clone_size: few
j_call: TRBJ1-1
d_call: .
v_call: TRBV9
cdr3_nt: TGTGCCAGCAGCCCCTCATACAGGGAGGGCACTGAAGCTTTCTTT
cdr3_aa: CASSPSYREGTEAFF

clone_size: .
j_call: TRBJ2-7
d_call: .
v_call: TRBV23-1
cdr3_nt: TGCGCCAGCAGTCAAAAGGCCACAAGCTACGAGCAGTACTTC
cdr3_aa: CASSQKATSYEQYF

clone_size: .
j_call: TRBJ2-2
d_call: .
v_call: TRBV12-3/TRBV12-4
cdr3_nt: TGTGCCAGCAGCCCCCAGACCACCGGGGAGCTGTTTTTT
cdr3_aa: CASSPQTTGELFF

clone_size: .
j_call: TRBJ1-2
d_call: .
v_call: TRBV5-1
cdr3_nt: TGCGCCAGCAGCCCGTTCCTGGGGGGCTACACCTTC
cdr3_aa: CASSPFLGGYTF

clone_size: .
j_call: TRBJ1-5
d_call: .
v_call: TRBV2
cdr3_nt: TGTGCCAGCAGTGAGGGAGGTCAGCCCCAGCATTTT
cdr3_aa: CASSEGGQPQHF

clone_size: .
j_call: TRBJ1-5
d_call: TRBD1
v_call: TRBV28
cdr3_nt: TGTGCCAGCAGTTTCCGGGACAGGGTAGAACAGCCCCAGCATTTT
cdr3_aa: CASSFRDRVEQPQHF

clone_size: .
j_call: TRBJ2-7
d_call: .
v_call: TRBV27
cdr3_nt: TGTGCCAGCAGCCGCCTAAGGGGCGAGCAGTACTTC
cdr3_aa: CASSRLRGEQYF

clone_size: .
j_call: TRBJ2-7
d_call: .
v_call: TRBV19
cdr3_nt: TGTGCCAGTAGTATAGATCGCTTCTACGAGCAGTACTTC
cdr3_aa: CASSIDRFYEQYF

clone_size: .
j_call: TRBJ2-1
d_call: TRBD2
v_call: TRBV7-8
cdr3_nt: TGTGCCAGCAGCTTAGAGGGACTAGCGGACCTCTCCTACAATGAGCAGTTCTTC
cdr3_aa: CASSLEGLADLSYNEQFF

clone_size: .
j_call: TRBJ2-3
d_call: .
v_call: TRBV21-1
cdr3_nt: TGTGCCAGACGGGGGGGGAGTGACGGATTAGATACGCAGTATTTT
cdr3_aa: CARRGGSDGLDTQYF

clone_size: once
j_call: TRBJ1-4
d_call: TRBD1
v_call: TRBV29-1
cdr3_nt: TGCAGCGTTGCTTTGCCGGGGACAGGGAATGAAAAACTGTTTTTT
cdr3_aa: CSVALPGTGNEKLFF

clone_size: .
j_call: TRBJ2-7
d_call: .
v_call: TRBV7-3
cdr3_nt: TGTGCCAGCAGCTTAATGGGGGACTCCTACGAGCAGTACTTC
cdr3_aa: CASSLMGDSYEQYF

clone_size: .
j_call: TRBJ2-5
d_call: .
v_call: TRBV18
cdr3_nt: TGTGCCAGCTCACCACGATTTTACGGGGCTGGAGAGACCCAGTACTTC
cdr3_aa: CASSPRFYGAGETQYF